These 19 T cell receptor beta chains share one sample of origin, sequenced in a study of T cells after posttransplantation cyclophosphamide (dated by TCRdb to the mid-2010s). The method behind the library was the immunoSEQ multiplex PCR assay. This immuneACCESS table, as held by TCRdb, lists in-frame sequences with V and J called but not all clones. Of the missing ones, under half trace to an unresolved V gene in checked studies; the others have no known cause. The sample contains about 3,700 clones, just under 75% of them found a single time. 56% of the sample comes from the top ten. The control cohort was about 10 patients given myeloablative marrow transplants with methotrexate plus a calcineurin inhibitor, sampled 1 year after transplant. The source material was PBMCs, sampled after allogeneic stem cell transplant with calcineurin inhibitor and methotrexate. The source is a female patient aged 50-59 years who received an allogeneic stem cell transplant from an unrelated donor, was CMV-positive, and had acute and chronic GVHD. A transplant means some T cells may be of graft donor rather than patient origin.

The rearrangement links TRBV29-1 to TRBJ1-3, with D perhaps TRBD1 (5 bases). V was trimmed by 7 bases and J by 0 bases, leaving 10 bases between them. CDR1 and CDR2 from the germline V gene are SQVTM and ANQGSEA. This CDR3 spans 13 amino acids. The CDR3 here is CSAKQDSGNTIYF. As DNA, the CDR3 is TGCAGCGCCAAACAGGACTCTGGAAACACCATATATTTT.

This clone was counted a single time. The chain couples TRBV11-1 to TRBJ2-1; TRBD1 aligns across 10 bases. Germline lookup yields CDR1 SGHAT and CDR2 FQDESV (reference sequence). Trimming removed 0 bases from V and 5 bases from J; junction bases left unmatched: 7. The CDR3 has 17 residues. This CDR3 reads CASSLARGTGADNEQFF. The DNA of the CDR3 is TGTGCCAGCAGCTTAGCGCGCGGGACAGGGGCCGACAATGAGCAGTTCTTC. Looking up the rest from reference TRBV11-1 and TRBJ2-1 gives the full variable domain: EAEVAQSPRYKITEKSQAVAFWCDPISGHATLYWYRQILGQGPELLVQFQDESVVDDSQLPKDRFSAERLKGVDSTLKIQPAELGDSAMYLCASSLARGTGADNEQFFGPGTRLTVL.

This rearrangement joins TRBV28 to TRBJ2-1, with 7 positions matching TRBD2. The ends lost 1 base at V and 3 bases at J; junction bases unmatched: 6. This CDR3 is 16 amino acids long. The germline V gene encodes CDR1 MDHEN and CDR2 SYDVKM. This chain's CDR3 is CASSLSSGVIYNEQFF. The CDR3 nucleotides read TGTGCCAGCAGTTTATCGAGCGGGGTAATCTACAATGAGCAGTTCTTC.

The chain joins TRBV19 to TRBJ1-2; 7 nucleotides agree with TRBD1. From germline, CDR1 is LNHDA and CDR2 SQIVND (reference sequence). J lost 8 bases, V lost 2 bases, and 8 bases had no gene match. This CDR3 has 14 amino acids. The CDR3 is CASSIRDSTLGYTF. The CDR3 DNA follows: TGTGCCAGTAGTATAAGGGACAGCACGCTCGGCTACACCTTC.

The chain carries TRBV6-1 and TRBJ1-5, with D perhaps TRBD1 (6 bases). The CDR3 is 15 amino acids. Germline values: CDR1 MNHNS, CDR2 SASEGT. V gave up 4 bases and J gave up 3 bases, with 13 bases separating them. CDR3 coding DNA: TGTGCCAGCAGTGTAACACAGGGTTCCAATCAGCCCCAGCATTTT. Translating it yields CASSVTQGSNQPQHF.

In DNA, the CDR3 is TGTGCCAGTAGGGGTTTCCAGGGGGTGAACACTGAAGCTTTCTTT. It translates to CASRGFQGVNTEAFF. The chain has TRBV19 and TRBJ1-1, with 7 positions matching TRBD1. The length of the CDR3 is 15 residues. V dropped 6 bases and J dropped 0; count of bases not matched to a gene: 7. Germline CDR1 is LNHDA and CDR2 is SQIVND (reference sequence).

The V gene is TRBV5-6, the J gene TRBJ1-2; possibly TRBD1 for D (5 bases). The germline V gene has CDR1 SGHDT and CDR2 YYEEEE. CDR3 length: 14 residues. Deletions cut 3 bases from V and 8 bases from J, with 17 bases between. The CDR3 is CASSYQVRGGGYTF. CDR3 bases: TGTGCCAGCAGCTACCAGGTGAGGGGAGGAGGCTACACCTTC.

This chain connects TRBV7-6 to TRBJ1-2; D not resolved. The V gene's germline CDR1 is SGHVS and CDR2 FNYEAQ. The length of the CDR3 is 13 residues. Trimming stripped 1 base from V and 10 bases from J, with 13 bases between. The CDR3 nucleotides are TGTGCCAGCAGCTTAGAAGCGAGGAGGGACTACACCTTC. Amino acids: CASSLEARRDYTF.

The V call is TRBV28, the J call TRBJ1-5, with 8 bases fitting TRBD1. The CDR3 loop spans 17 amino acids. V shed 3 bases and J 3 bases; nucleotides not matched to a gene: 10. Germline CDR1 and CDR2: MDHEN and SYDVKM. The CDR3 nucleotides read TGTGCCAGCAGTTTCGACAGGGGAGAGAGGTTCAATCAGCCCCAGCATTTT. Residues: CASSFDRGERFNQPQHF.

This clone has a single count. The V and J genes are TRBV6-5 and TRBJ2-5; no clear D gene. The DNA end is more similar to TRBJ2-7, so the J call may be wrong. Germline V lookup: CDR1 MNHEY, CDR2 SVGAGI. This CDR3 is built from 13 residues. As DNA, the CDR3 is TGTGCCAGCAGTTACGCGACAAATTACGAGCAGTACTTC. Residues: CASSYATNYEQYF.

This chain connects TRBV7-2 to TRBJ1-6, with D unresolved. Germline CDR1 reads SGHTA; CDR2 reads FQGNSA. The CDR3 length is 14 residues. Between the trimmed V and J ends, which lost 8 bases and 7 bases, there was a span of 15 bases. CDR3 amino acids: CASGPSGDNSPLHF. CDR3 nucleotide sequence: TGTGCCAGCGGCCCCAGCGGCGACAATTCACCCCTCCACTTT.

This clone has just one count. This rearrangement joins TRBV5-1 to TRBJ1-5; unclear D gene. Germline assignment: CDR1 SGHRS and CDR2 YFSETQ. The CDR3 loop spans 15 amino acids. Trimming removed 0 bases at V and 4 bases at J, with 11 bases between. CDR3 nucleotides: TGCGCCAGCAGCTTGGGGGGTCGGGAAAATCAGCCCCAGCATTTT. It encodes CASSLGGRENQPQHF.

CDR3 coding DNA: TGTGCCAGCAGCTTAGACCGACTAGCCCGCACAGATACGCAGTATTTT. It translates to CASSLDRLARTDTQYF. The J gene is TRBJ2-3, the V gene TRBV7-9, with 7 nucleotides matching TRBD2. The CDR3 loop spans 16 amino acids. V lost 1 base, J lost 1 base, and 5 bases stayed unmatched. Germline V CDR1 and CDR2: SEHNR, FQNEAQ (reference sequence).

The chain couples TRBV29-1 to TRBJ1-3; the D is unclear. This CDR3 is 13 amino acids long. Germline CDR1 is SQVTM and CDR2 is ANQGSEA. Trimming pared 4 bases from V and 4 bases from J, leaving 11 bases between. The CDR3 nucleotides read TGCAGCGTTGTATCGGGGATAGGAAACACCATATATTTT. Protein: CSVVSGIGNTIYF.

This chain links TRBV7-6 with TRBJ1-1; 7 bases fit TRBD1. V shed 5 bases, J shed 2 bases, and the junction held 5 bases outside the gene matches. Per the germline V gene, CDR1 is SGHVS and CDR2 is FNYEAQ. There are 14 residues in the CDR3. The CDR3 loop reads CASSAGTANTEAFF. CDR3 nucleotides: TGTGCCAGCAGCGCCGGGACAGCAAACACTGAAGCTTTCTTT.

The V and J genes are TRBV15 and TRBJ2-1; 10 nucleotides agree with TRBD2. Germline trimming cut 3 bases from V and 7 bases from J; bases unmatched to any gene: 12. The CDR3 has 17 residues. Germline assignment: CDR1 LNHNV and CDR2 YYDKDF (reference sequence). The CDR3 DNA reads TGTGCCACCAGCAGCGATTTACTAGCGGGAATCCAGAATGAGCAGTTCTTC. The encoded protein is CATSSDLLAGIQNEQFF.

This chain uses TRBV6-1 with TRBJ2-7; 8 positions match TRBD1. The ends lost 4 bases at V and 2 bases at J; junction bases unmatched: 10. Germline V gives CDR1 MNHNS, CDR2 SASEGT. The CDR3 length is 16 residues. The CDR3 reads CASSGWGQEPPYEQYF. For the CDR3, the DNA is TGTGCCAGCAGTGGTTGGGGACAGGAGCCTCCCTACGAGCAGTACTTC.

The rearrangement joins TRBV19 to TRBJ2-3; D gene ambiguous. The CDR3 covers 15 residues. V gave up 0 bases and J gave up 2 bases, with 9 bases separating them. Per the germline V gene, CDR1 is LNHDA and CDR2 is SQIVND (reference sequence). The CDR3 loop reads CASSIDPRATDTQYF. In nucleotides, the CDR3 is TGTGCCAGTAGTATAGATCCAAGAGCCACAGATACGCAGTATTTT.

By share, this clone ranks as hyperexpanded. The chain links TRBV13 to TRBJ2-5, with 12 bases identical to TRBD1. The V segment lost 5 bases and the J segment 6 bases; nucleotides outside the gene matches: 7. This CDR3 is built from 15 residues. In germline, CDR1 is PRHDT, CDR2 FYEKMQ (reference sequence). CDR3 protein: CASSHRDRGQKTQYF. DNA for the CDR3: TGTGCCAGCAGCCACCGGGACAGGGGGCAGAAGACCCAGTACTTC. The full variable domain, its missing parts supplied by reference TRBV13 and TRBJ2-5, is AAGVIQSPRHLIKEKRETATLKCYPIPRHDTVYWYQQGPGQDPQFLISFYEKMQSDKGSIPDRFSAQQFSDYHSELNMSSLELGDSALYFCASSHRDRGQKTQYFGPGTRLLVL.